This TCR beta chain was recorded in a study of early T cells in non-severe SARS-CoV-2 infection. Overall study context: Sequenced bulk RNA came from whole blood that was unsorted, and chains were unpaired.

Unique molecular identifiers were attached to individual cDNA molecules. TCRdb fed the 5' RACE reads into MiXCR, producing one record per CDR3 protein. This table has more than 65,000 distinct CDR3 sequences, approximately 4.5% appearing once. Germline CDR1 is SGHNT and CDR2 is YYREEE (reference sequence). The V gene end was trimmed by 4 bases and the J gene end by 2 bases; junction bases not matched to a gene: 12. The CDR3 spans 16 residues. This specimen consisted of whole blood, obtained at baseline. This sequence originates from an adult who was a healthcare worker with PCR-confirmed SARS-CoV-2 infection or an uninfected control (not recorded which). The donor label of this sample is uncertain. The chain links TRBV5-4 to TRBJ2-7, with TRBD2 matching over 7 bases. CDR3 loop: CASSTPSGLGTYEQYF. DNA of the CDR3: TGTGCCAGCAGCACACCTAGCGGCCTTGGCACCTACGAGCAGTACTTC.